This TCR beta chain stems from a study of OX40 agonist ivuxolimab in advanced cancers. Whole-study results and caveats: CD4+ and CD8+ blood T cells expanded clonally by week 6 at 0.1 to 3.0 mg/kg.

Profiling relied on immunoSEQ multiplex PCR, and the TCRdb table lists in-frame clones only, not all of them. The sample gives roughly 53,000 clones, 85% to 95% of which show up once; around 18% is in the top ten. The sampling schedule covered blood at baseline, cycle 4 day 1, and cycle 7 day 1. Turning to this clone: Its antigen is unidentified.

Germline V CDR1 and CDR2: LNHDA, SQIVND (reference sequence). The CDR3 extends over 16 amino acids. V dropped 5 bases and J dropped 3; count of bases not matched to a gene: 5. The V call is TRBV19, the J call TRBJ1-5, with 12 bases that match TRBD1. This TCR was recovered from an adult with an advanced solid tumor such as melanoma, head and neck, liver or kidney cancer. This sample comprised CD4+ or CD8+ T cells sorted from blood, obtained in a trial of the OX40 agonist ivuxolimab. The CDR3 spells CASSSPGQGANQPQHF. The CDR3 DNA follows: TGTGCCAGTAGTTCTCCGGGACAGGGGGCCAATCAGCCCCAGCATTTT.